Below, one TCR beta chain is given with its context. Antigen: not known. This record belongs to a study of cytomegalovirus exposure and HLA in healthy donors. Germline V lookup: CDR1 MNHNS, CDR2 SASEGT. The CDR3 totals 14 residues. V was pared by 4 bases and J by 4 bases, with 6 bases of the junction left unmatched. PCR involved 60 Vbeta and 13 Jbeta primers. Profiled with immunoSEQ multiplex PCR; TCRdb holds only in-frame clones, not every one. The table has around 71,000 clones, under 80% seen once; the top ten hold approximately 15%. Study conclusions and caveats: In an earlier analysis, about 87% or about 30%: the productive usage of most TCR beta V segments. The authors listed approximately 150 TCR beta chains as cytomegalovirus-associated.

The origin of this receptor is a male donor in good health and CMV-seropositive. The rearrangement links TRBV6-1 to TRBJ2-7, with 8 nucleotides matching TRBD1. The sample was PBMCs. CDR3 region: CASSVRQGPYEQYF. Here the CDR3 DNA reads TGTGCCAGCAGTGTGAGACAGGGGCCGTACGAGCAGTACTTC.